The subject of this entry is one T cell receptor beta chain. Assignments of participants to cohorts depended upon their own reported clinical history. The sample belongs to a study of blood T cell repertoires in COVID-19. Overall study: PBMCs, B-cell-depleted T cells, or T cells were the source of the cDNA or gDNA that made up the material.

The protocol was immunoSEQ multiplex PCR, while the TCRdb copy is restricted to in-frame clones and leaves out a portion. Of under 150,000 clones in the sample, 84% were seen once. This CDR3 is built from 16 residues. V was pared by 6 bases and J by 4 bases, with 16 bases between. The V gene's germline CDR1 is SNHLY and CDR2 FYNNEI. The chain is built from TRBV2 and TRBJ2-6; D may be TRBD2 (5 bases). This clonotype was sampled from a woman in her forties or fifties who had been exposed to COVID-19. Sequenced sample: PBMCs or T cells enriched from blood (not recorded which). CDR3 nucleotides: TGTGCCAGCAGCAGCAGAACGGGGTCAGGGGCCAACGTCCTGACTTTC. Protein product: CASSSRTGSGANVLTF.